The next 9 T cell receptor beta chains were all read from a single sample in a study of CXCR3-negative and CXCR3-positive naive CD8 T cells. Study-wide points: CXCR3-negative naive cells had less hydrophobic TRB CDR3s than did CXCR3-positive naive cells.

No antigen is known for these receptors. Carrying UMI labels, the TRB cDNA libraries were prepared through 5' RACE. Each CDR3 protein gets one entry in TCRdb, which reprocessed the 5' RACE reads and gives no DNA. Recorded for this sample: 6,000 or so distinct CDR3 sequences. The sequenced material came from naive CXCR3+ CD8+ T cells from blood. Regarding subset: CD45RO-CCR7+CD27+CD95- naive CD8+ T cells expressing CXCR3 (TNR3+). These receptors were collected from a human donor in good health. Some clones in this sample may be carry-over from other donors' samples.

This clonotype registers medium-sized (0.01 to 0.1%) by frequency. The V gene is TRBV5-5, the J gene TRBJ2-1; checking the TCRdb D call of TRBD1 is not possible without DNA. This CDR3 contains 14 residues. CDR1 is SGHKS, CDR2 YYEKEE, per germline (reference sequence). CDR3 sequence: CASSFGDRYNEQFF.

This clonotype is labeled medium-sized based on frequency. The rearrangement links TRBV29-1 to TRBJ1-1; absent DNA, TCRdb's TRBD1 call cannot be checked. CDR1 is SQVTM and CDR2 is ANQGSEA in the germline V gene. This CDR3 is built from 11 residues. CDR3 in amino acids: CSVDRATEAFF.

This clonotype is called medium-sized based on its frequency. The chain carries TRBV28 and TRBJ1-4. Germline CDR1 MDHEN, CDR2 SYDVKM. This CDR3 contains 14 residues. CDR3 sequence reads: CASRPDFNNEKLFF. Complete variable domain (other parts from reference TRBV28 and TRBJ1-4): DVKVTQSSRYLVKRTGEKVFLECVQDMDHENMFWYRQDPGLGLRLIYFSYDVKMKEKGDIPEGYSVSREKKERFSLILESASTNQTSMYLCASRPDFNNEKLFFGSGTQLSVL.

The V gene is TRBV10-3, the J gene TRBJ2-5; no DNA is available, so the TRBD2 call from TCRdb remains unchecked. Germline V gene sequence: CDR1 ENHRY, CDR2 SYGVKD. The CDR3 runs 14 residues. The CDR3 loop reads CAISEPGGGETQYF.

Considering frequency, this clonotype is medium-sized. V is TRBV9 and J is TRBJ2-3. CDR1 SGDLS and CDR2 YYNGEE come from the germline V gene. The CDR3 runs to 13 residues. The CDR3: CASSAQTGDTQYF.

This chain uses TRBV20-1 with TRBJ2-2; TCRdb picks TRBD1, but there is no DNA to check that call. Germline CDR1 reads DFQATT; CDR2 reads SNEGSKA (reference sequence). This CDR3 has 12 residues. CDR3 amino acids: CSASRDGGELFF.

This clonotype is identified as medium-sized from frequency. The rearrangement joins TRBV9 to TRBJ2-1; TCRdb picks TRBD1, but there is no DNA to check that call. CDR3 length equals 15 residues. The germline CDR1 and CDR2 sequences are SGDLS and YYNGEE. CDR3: CASSVGGVAYNEQFF.

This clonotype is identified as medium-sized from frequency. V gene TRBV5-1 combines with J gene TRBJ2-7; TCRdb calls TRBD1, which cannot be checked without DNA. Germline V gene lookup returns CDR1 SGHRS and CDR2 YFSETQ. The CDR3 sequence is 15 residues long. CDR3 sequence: CASSNAGDGSREQYF.

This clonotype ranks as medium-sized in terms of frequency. CDR3 amino acids: CSVSRTGGVYEQYF. The chain employs TRBV29-1 and TRBJ2-7; absent DNA, TCRdb's TRBD1 call cannot be checked. This CDR3 comprises 14 residues. CDR1 and CDR2 from the germline V gene are SQVTM and ANQGSEA.